A selection of T cell receptor beta chains follows, all from one sample in a study of blood T cells in healthy people across ages. MiXCR, run by TCRdb on the 5' RACE reads, gives a single entry per CDR3 protein. The table shows some 900,000 distinct CDR3 sequences, with under 50% occurring only once. Sequencing was carried out using blood. These receptors came from a man aged 25 to 40 in good health. Both conserved end residues are part of each CDR3. The D gene is left open where the match is weak. A clone size is listed for some rows: how often the clone was seen (once, few, many), or a class if it is expanded.

>TRBJ2-7|TRBV2|NA|NA
CASLVTRELSYEQYF
TGTGCCAGCTTGGTTACGCGGGAACTCTCCTACGAGCAGTACTTC
>TRBJ1-2|TRBV3-1|NA|NA
CASSQNGRGGYGYTF
TGTGCCAGCAGCCAAAATGGGAGAGGGGGCTATGGCTACACCTTC
>TRBJ2-7|TRBV20-1|NA|NA
CSAPSRGAYEQYF
TGCAGTGCTCCGTCCAGGGGCGCCTACGAGCAGTACTTC
>TRBJ2-3|TRBV6-5|TRBD2|NA
CASRRDYTDMQYF
TGTGCCAGCAGACGGGACTACACAGATATGCAGTATTTT
>TRBJ2-3|TRBV5-1|NA|NA
CASSSGDFTDTQYF
TGCGCCAGCAGCTCCGGGGACTTCACAGATACGCAGTATTTT
>TRBJ2-7|TRBV6-6|NA|NA
CAIDSGVGEQYF
TGTGCCATCGATTCAGGGGTTGGCGAGCAGTACTTC
>TRBJ2-3|TRBV4-3|TRBD2|few
CASSQDGGLAGGDTQYF
TGCGCCAGCAGCCAAGATGGGGGACTAGCGGGGGGAGATACGCAGTATTTT
>TRBJ2-3|TRBV15|NA|NA
CVTSPSAGTQYF
TGTGTCACCAGCCCCTCGGCAGGAACGCAGTATTTT
>TRBJ2-2|TRBV7-9|NA|NA
CASSWTLGELFF
TGTGCCAGCAGTTGGACACTCGGGGAGCTGTTTTTT
>TRBJ2-2|TRBV29-1|NA|NA
CSVSRGVSTGELFF
TGCAGCGTTTCCCGGGGAGTTAGTACCGGGGAGCTGTTTTTT